Listed here are 22 T cell receptor beta chains from one sample, sequenced in a study of cytomegalovirus exposure and HLA in healthy donors. PCR employed 60 Vbeta and 13 Jbeta primers. Profiling relied on immunoSEQ multiplex PCR, and the TCRdb table lists in-frame clones only, not all of them. The sample lists approximately 160,000 clones; about 64% were seen once. Material: PBMCs. Receptors were obtained from a man aged 50-59 years in good health and CMV-seronegative.

The rearrangement uses TRBV2 and TRBJ2-5; 8 nucleotides agree with TRBD2. The CDR3 extends over 14 amino acids. V lost 5 bases to trimming and J lost 5 bases; unmatched junction nucleotides: 7. Germline V gives CDR1 SNHLY, CDR2 FYNNEI. The CDR3 nucleotides are TGTGCCAGCAGTATCCTAGAGCGGGGGGAGACCCAGTACTTC. Protein product: CASSILERGETQYF.

This clone appeared a few times. This chain uses TRBV15 with TRBJ1-2; D call uncertain. The length of the CDR3 is 13 residues. Germline CDR1 and CDR2: LNHNV and YYDKDF (reference sequence). The V end lost 0 bases, the J end lost 1 base, and 3 bases lay between the germline ends. The CDR3 sequence is CATSREYNYGYTF. In DNA, the CDR3 is TGTGCCACCAGCAGAGAATATAACTATGGCTACACCTTC.

The genes are TRBV11-2 and TRBJ1-1; D remains unclear. The CDR3 covers 12 residues. The germline V gene has CDR1 SGHAT and CDR2 FQNNGV. Between the trimmed V and J ends, which lost 5 bases and 6 bases, there was a span of 10 bases. The CDR3 loop is CASSLPGPEAFF. CDR3 nucleotides: TGTGCCAGCAGCCTCCCGGGTCCTGAAGCTTTCTTT. Based on the CDR3 plus reference TRBV11-2 and TRBJ1-1, the full variable domain is EAGVAQSPRYKIIEKRQSVAFWCNPISGHATLYWYQQILGQGPKLLIQFQNNGVVDDSQLPKDRFSAERLKGVDSTLKIQPAKLEDSAVYLCASSLPGPEAFFGQGTRLTVV.

This chain connects TRBV9 to TRBJ2-3; D unclear. This CDR3 is built from 14 residues. Germline V gene sequence: CDR1 SGDLS, CDR2 YYNGEE. Trimming pared 0 bases from V and 3 bases from J, leaving 8 bases between. CDR3 DNA: TGTGCCAGCAGCGTAGAAGCACCGACAGATACGCAGTATTTT. This encodes CASSVEAPTDTQYF.

The chain has TRBV10-3 and TRBJ1-1; D is ambiguous. Looked up from germline, CDR1 is ENHRY and CDR2 is SYGVKD. V lost 6 bases to trimming and J lost 1 base, with 9 bases between them. CDR3 length: 13 amino acids. Here the CDR3 reads CAIRYTENTEAFF. The CDR3 nucleotides are TGTGCCATCAGGTACACAGAGAACACTGAAGCTTTCTTT.

The V call is TRBV25-1, the J call TRBJ1-2; no firm D call. The ends were cut back, 5 bases at V and 2 bases at J, with 6 bases in the middle. Germline V CDR1 and CDR2: MGHDK, SYGVNS. CDR3 length: 12 amino acids. The CDR3 region has the DNA TGTGCCAGCAGTCGTCAGAACTATGGCTACACCTTC. Translating gives CASSRQNYGYTF.

Notes on this clone: The germline gene is not matched at one end of the junction; a read error may be the cause. V gene TRBV25-1 combines with J gene TRBJ2-5; tentatively, D is TRBD1 (5 bases). Per the germline V gene, CDR1 is MGHDK and CDR2 is SYGVNS. CDR3 length equals 15 residues. The CDR3 DNA reads as TGTGCCAGTAGTGCGGTAAGGGGAAACCAAGAGACCCAGTACTTC. Its protein is CASSAVRGNQETQYF.

This chain joins TRBV7-9 and TRBJ1-4; 7 bases match TRBD1. This CDR3 has 16 amino acids. The junction had 9 bases not matched to a gene; V was cut back by 4 bases and J by 4 bases. The germline CDR1 and CDR2 sequences are SEHNR and FQNEAQ (reference sequence). The CDR3 region is CASSWSHQGDNEKLFF. Here the CDR3 DNA reads TGTGCCAGCAGCTGGTCACATCAGGGGGATAATGAAAAACTGTTTTTT.

The chain recombines TRBV28 with TRBJ2-3, with 7 bases identical to TRBD2. V trimming: 5 bases; J trimming: 1 base; junction bases outside the gene matches: 0. The CDR3 is 13 amino acids. Per germline, CDR1 MDHEN and CDR2 SYDVKM. CDR3 region: CASSGRGTDTQYF. Here the CDR3 DNA reads TGTGCCAGCAGTGGGAGGGGCACAGATACGCAGTATTTT. Variable domain in full (rest from reference TRBV28 and TRBJ2-3): DVKVTQSSRYLVKRTGEKVFLECVQDMDHENMFWYRQDPGLGLRLIYFSYDVKMKEKGDIPEGYSVSREKKERFSLILESASTNQTSMYLCASSGRGTDTQYFGPGTRLTVL.

This clone appeared a few times. The chain uses TRBV6-5 and TRBJ1-1, with a possible D match to TRBD1 (6 bases). The CDR3 spans 16 residues. Looked up from germline, CDR1 is MNHEY and CDR2 is SVGAGI. V dropped 0 bases and J dropped 0 bases, with 11 bases sitting between them. The CDR3 sequence is CASSYSTGAMNTEAFF. CDR3 nucleotide sequence: TGTGCCAGCAGTTACTCGACAGGAGCTATGAACACTGAAGCTTTCTTT.

V is TRBV7-9 and J is TRBJ1-1, with 7 bases that match TRBD1. CDR1 and CDR2 from the germline V gene are SEHNR and FQNEAQ (reference sequence). Unmatched junction bases numbered 6, after V lost 1 base and J lost 1 base. CDR3 length: 16 amino acids. As DNA, the CDR3 is TGTGCCAGCAGCTTAGGAGAAAGGGGGCAGAACACTGAAGCTTTCTTT. This codes for CASSLGERGQNTEAFF. The complete variable domain, with remaining parts taken from reference TRBV7-9 and TRBJ1-1, reads DTGVSQNPRHKITKRGQNVTFRCDPISEHNRLYWYRQTLGQGPEFLTYFQNEAQLEKSRLLSDRFSAERPKGSFSTLEIQRTEQGDSAMYLCASSLGERGQNTEAFFGQGTRLTVV.

In its sample, this clone was seen a few times. The rearrangement uses TRBV2 and TRBJ1-1; 11 nucleotides align to TRBD1. The germline V gene has CDR1 SNHLY and CDR2 FYNNEI. The CDR3 totals 15 residues. J lost 0 bases, V lost 6 bases, and 3 bases had no gene match. The CDR3 sequence is CASRGTGGMNTEAFF. CDR3 bases: TGTGCCAGCAGGGGGACAGGGGGAATGAACACTGAAGCTTTCTTT.

The chain joins TRBV5-4 to TRBJ1-1; 9 bases align to TRBD1. The germline gives CDR1 SGHNT, CDR2 YYREEE (reference sequence). With V trimmed by 4 bases and J by 5 bases, 9 bases remained unmatched. The CDR3 is 15 amino acids. As DNA, the CDR3 is TGTGCCAGCAGCGTCAGAGCGACAGGGGGAACTGAAGCTTTCTTT. It encodes CASSVRATGGTEAFF.

Only one count was recorded for this clone. The chain carries TRBV5-1 and TRBJ2-7; 13 bases agree with TRBD2. Germline values: CDR1 SGHRS, CDR2 YFSETQ. The V and J ends lost 3 bases and 7 bases, in that order; junction bases with no gene match: 7. The CDR3 extends over 15 amino acids. The CDR3 nucleotides read TGCGCCAGCAGCTGGACTAGCGGGGGATCCTTAGAGCAGTACTTC. This sequence encodes CASSWTSGGSLEQYF. Using reference TRBV5-1 and TRBJ2-7 for the parts outside the CDR3, the full variable domain is KAGVTQTPRYLIKTRGQQVTLSCSPISGHRSVSWYQQTPGQGLQFLFEYFSETQRNKGNFPGRFSGRQFSNSRSEMNVSTLELGDSALYLCASSWTSGGSLEQYFGPGTRLTVT.

The chain is built from TRBV6-5 and TRBJ1-3, with D tentatively TRBD1 (5 bases). This CDR3 has 13 amino acids. V lost 7 bases and J lost 7, with 14 bases in between. CDR1 is MNHEY, CDR2 SVGAGI, per germline. CDR3 amino acids: CASTKAGGNTIYF. For the CDR3, the DNA is TGTGCCAGCACCAAAGCGGGGGGGAACACCATATATTTT.

About this clone itself: At one of its ends the junction is not consistent with the germline gene, which may arise from a read error. The V call is TRBV18, the J call TRBJ2-2; weak D call: TRBD1 (6 bases). This CDR3 has 16 residues. The germline CDR1 and CDR2 sequences are KGHSH and LQKENI. This CDR3 is CASSPPGVTSTGELFF. DNA of the CDR3: TGTGCCAGCTCCCCACCAGGGGTTACGAGCACCGGGGAGCTGTTTTTT.

The table lists this clone with a few counts. The chain employs TRBV2 and TRBJ1-2; 8 bases match TRBD1. This CDR3 contains 14 residues. In germline, CDR1 is SNHLY, CDR2 FYNNEI. With 2 bases clipped from V and 4 bases from J, the junction kept 3 bases outside the gene matches. CDR3 in DNA: TGTGCCAGCAGTGAAAGACAGGGGATCTATGGCTACACCTTC. This gives the protein CASSERQGIYGYTF.

This rearrangement joins TRBV28 to TRBJ2-5; D is possibly TRBD1 (5 bases). The germline CDR1 and CDR2 sequences are MDHEN and SYDVKM. The CDR3 is made up of 15 amino acids. Trimming removed 6 bases from V and 5 bases from J, with 19 bases in between. The CDR3: CASSGPGKGSETQYF. The CDR3 DNA reads TGTGCCAGCAGCGGACCAGGGAAAGGTTCGGAGACCCAGTACTTC.

CDR3 DNA: TGTGCCAGCAGGGGACTAGCGGGGGCCGGGAGCACAGATACGCAGTATTTT. It translates to CASRGLAGAGSTDTQYF. This chain links TRBV11-2 with TRBJ2-3; TRBD2 matches at 14 bases. The germline V gene encodes CDR1 SGHAT and CDR2 FQNNGV. The CDR3 is 17 amino acids. The V and J ends lost 6 bases and 0 bases, in that order; junction bases with no gene match: 5.

This clone was counted a single time. The chain is built from TRBV2 and TRBJ1-1; D perhaps matches TRBD1 (5 bases). Per germline, CDR1 SNHLY and CDR2 FYNNEI. Trimming shortened V by 8 bases and J by 1 base, and 17 bases separated the two germline ends. This CDR3 contains 15 residues. The CDR3 bases are TGTGCCAGCCGAGGTGGGCATCAGGGGAACACTGAAGCTTTCTTT. It is translated as CASRGGHQGNTEAFF.

There are a few counts of this clone. CDR3 loop: CASSQGTGDETQYF. Here the CDR3 DNA reads TGTGCCAGCAGCCAAGGGACAGGGGACGAGACCCAGTACTTC. The chain links TRBV14 to TRBJ2-5; 9 bases align to TRBD1. There are 14 residues in the CDR3. V shed 1 base and J 5 bases; nucleotides not matched to a gene: 2. Germline V gene sequence: CDR1 SGHDN, CDR2 FVKESK.

The chain recombines TRBV6-1 with TRBJ2-1; D not certain. V was clipped by 4 bases and J by 0 bases, with 16 bases between them. Germline V lookup: CDR1 MNHNS, CDR2 SASEGT. This CDR3 is built from 17 residues. The CDR3 is CASSVSDASFSYNEQFF. The CDR3 region has the DNA TGTGCCAGCAGTGTGAGCGACGCCTCCTTCTCCTACAATGAGCAGTTCTTC.